This paragraph reports one T cell receptor (beta chain). Its antigen remains unidentified. The data stem from a study of T-cell memory formation after mild COVID-19. Whole-study results and caveats: While clones contracting from day 15 to 85 were balanced between CD4 and CD8, later expanders leaned CD4+. Researchers report contracting CD4+ clones mostly in CM and EM, with CD8+ clones in EMRA. Second-wave clones reaching peak frequency on day 37 lacked confirmed SARS-CoV-2 specificity.

TCRdb called the 5' RACE reads again in MiXCR, with one record for every CDR3 protein. The data hold around 530,000 distinct CDR3 sequences, with approximately 21% observed a single time. The CDR3 has 17 residues. V was trimmed by 0 bases and J by 0 bases, leaving 13 bases between them. Germline CDR1 and CDR2: LNHDA and SQIVND (reference sequence). The specimen was PBMCs or a T cell subset sorted from them (not recorded which). This TCR was sampled from an adult woman who had mild COVID-19 (a few samples of this study predate the infection). Cell type and time point are not known. The rearrangement joins TRBV19 to TRBJ2-3, with D uncertain. This chain's CDR3 is CASSIDFQFFSTDTQYF. The CDR3 nucleotides are TGTGCCAGTAGTATAGATTTTCAGTTCTTTAGCACAGATACGCAGTATTTT.